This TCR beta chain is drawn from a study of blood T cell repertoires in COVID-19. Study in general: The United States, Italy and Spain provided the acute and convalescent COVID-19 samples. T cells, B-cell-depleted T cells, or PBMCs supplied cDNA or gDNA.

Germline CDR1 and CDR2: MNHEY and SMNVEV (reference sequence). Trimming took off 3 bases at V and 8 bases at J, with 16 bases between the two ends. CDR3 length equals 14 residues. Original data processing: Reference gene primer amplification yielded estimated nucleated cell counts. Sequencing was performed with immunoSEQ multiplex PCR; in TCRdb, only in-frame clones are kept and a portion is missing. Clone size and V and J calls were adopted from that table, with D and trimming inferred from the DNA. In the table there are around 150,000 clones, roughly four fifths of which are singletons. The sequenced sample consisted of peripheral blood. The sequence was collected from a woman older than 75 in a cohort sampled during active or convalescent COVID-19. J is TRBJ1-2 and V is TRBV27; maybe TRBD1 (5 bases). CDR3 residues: CASSLGETGRGYTF. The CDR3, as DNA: TGTGCCAGCAGTTTGGGGGAGACGGGGAGGGGCTACACCTTC.